The T cell receptor (beta chain) described here comes from a study of blood T cell repertoires in COVID-19 (dated by TCRdb to the early 2020s). About the full investigation: The collaborator samples originated in the United States, Italy and Spain and spanned the acute and convalescent phases of COVID-19. Samples were obtained from the ongoing ImmuneRACE study (first 160 participants) and from some 1,300 subjects provided by 6 global collaborators. The dataset comprised deeply sampled blood TCRbeta repertoires from subjects exposed to, actively infected with, or recovered from COVID-19. The repertoires were released in a freely available public database intended as a resource for research on the immune response to SARS-CoV-2. The prospective study material was composed of cDNA or gDNA derived from T cells, B-cell-depleted T cells, or PBMCs. A de-identified subject ID, COVID-19 status, age in years and sex were almost always included in the sample metadata. HLA class I and class II types, where available, came from metadata supplied by the sample provider rather than from assay-based typing.

Study-level results and caveats: The quantity of clinical and demographic metadata differed by source and by participant and was supplied without curation.

The collaborating institutions used their own protocols to collect whole blood in K2EDTA tubes. Collaborator samples were shipped for TCRbeta analysis as frozen whole blood, isolated PBMCs, or DNA extracted from either sample type. V lost 0 bases and J lost 5 bases, and the count of bases not matched to a germline gene is 3. Taken from cysteine to phenylalanine, the CDR3 has 14 residues. Only CDR3 DNA remains: 42 bases, in frame from the first base. Taken from the germline V gene, the CDR1 and CDR2 loops are SGHAT and FQNNGV. Remarks on this clone: Its antigen is currently not known. Qualities for individual bases were not recorded, and no much larger clone is one base off.

TCRbeta CDR3 regions were amplified from genomic DNA using the immunoSEQ Assay, a bias-controlled multiplex PCR. Regarding the original processing steps: The number of nucleated cells in each sample was estimated by amplification of reference gene primers within the assay. To quantify the absolute abundance of each unique TCRbeta CDR3 rearrangement, sequence reads were collapsed and filtered. For each sample, productive Simpson clonality was calculated as the square root of Simpson's diversity index across productive rearrangements. The source is immuneACCESS, and TCRdb retained only in-frame sequences with V and J called. Part of the clones is not carried over; for the studies checked, unresolved V genes explain less than half of this, and the remainder is unexplained. V and J calls and clone size are copied from that table; D and trimming were computed from the DNA. The sample table contains roughly 230,000 clones; only one count was recorded for approximately 80% of them. The leading ten clones occupy about 7.4% of the sample.

The V and J segments used are TRBV11-2 and TRBJ1-2; TRBD1 lines up with 7 middle nucleotides. This clonotype was obtained from a woman aged 45 to 65 with acute or convalescent COVID-19. Specimen: peripheral blood. The CDR3 reads as follows: CASSLERDRYGYTF. The base sequence is TGTGCCAGCAGCTTAGAGAGGGACAGATATGGCTACACCTTC.